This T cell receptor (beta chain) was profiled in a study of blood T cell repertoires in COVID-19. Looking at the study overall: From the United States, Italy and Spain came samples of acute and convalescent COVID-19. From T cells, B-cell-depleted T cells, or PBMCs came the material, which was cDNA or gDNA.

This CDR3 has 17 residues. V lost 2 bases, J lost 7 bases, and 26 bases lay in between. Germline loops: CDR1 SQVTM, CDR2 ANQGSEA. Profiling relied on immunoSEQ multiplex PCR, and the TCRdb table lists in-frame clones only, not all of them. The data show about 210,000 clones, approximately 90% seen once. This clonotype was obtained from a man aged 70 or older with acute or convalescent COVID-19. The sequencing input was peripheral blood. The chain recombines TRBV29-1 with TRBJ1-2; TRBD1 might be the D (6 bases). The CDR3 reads CSVEPKGGGRRICGYTF. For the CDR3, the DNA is TGCAGCGTTGAACCTAAAGGGGGGGGGCGACGTATTTGTGGCTACACCTTC.